This entry describes one T cell receptor (beta chain). Profiled with immunoSEQ multiplex PCR; TCRdb holds only in-frame clones, not every one. Of about 80,000 clones in the sample, about 79% were seen once. CDR1 and CDR2 (germline): MDHEN, SYDVKM. The CDR3 length is 15 residues. Trimming shortened V by 8 bases and J by 5 bases, and 22 bases separated the two germline ends. The data were obtained in a study of control samples from healthy donors and cancer patients. J is TRBJ2-7 and V is TRBV28; D may be TRBD2 (5 bases). This receptor was taken from a man aged 55-75 years with head and neck cancer. Sequencing was done on a sample of PBMCs. In DNA form, the CDR3 reads TGTGCCAGCCCGCCCCCGGGTTGGGCCGGGGACGAGCAGTACTTC. This translates into CASPPPGWAGDEQYF.